The 7 T cell receptor beta chains listed next were all sequenced from one sample in a study of blood T cell repertoires in COVID-19. Sequencing was performed with immunoSEQ multiplex PCR; in TCRdb, only in-frame clones are kept and a portion is missing. The sample lists 25,000 to 30,000 clones; roughly 89% were seen once. Sequencing was carried out using peripheral blood. The receptors originated from a man between 65 and 85 years old with acute or convalescent COVID-19.

The V call is TRBV3-1 (or the pseudogene TRBV3-2), the J call TRBJ1-1, with D possibly TRBD1 on 5 matching bases. V dropped 1 base and J dropped 7 bases, with 13 bases sitting between them. CDR3 length equals 14 residues. Germline lookup yields CDR1 LGHDT and CDR2 YNNKEL (reference sequence). CDR3 region: CASSQGRVIGEAFF. In DNA, the CDR3 is TGTGCCAGCAGCCAAGGCAGGGTGATAGGTGAAGCTTTCTTT.

This clone was seen just once. This rearrangement joins TRBV2 to TRBJ2-5; 10 bases align to TRBD1. The CDR3 runs to 16 residues. With V trimmed by 4 bases and J by 2 bases, 7 bases remained unmatched. Germline V gene lookup returns CDR1 SNHLY and CDR2 FYNNEI. DNA for the CDR3: TGTGCCAGCAGTGCAACCGGGACAGGGGTGCAAGAGACCCAGTACTTC. It specifies CASSATGTGVQETQYF.

The V gene is TRBV2, the J gene TRBJ1-6; 9 bases map to TRBD1. The length of the CDR3 is 14 residues. In germline, CDR1 is SNHLY, CDR2 FYNNEI. The junction had 4 bases not matched to a gene; V was cut back by 7 bases and J by 6 bases. The CDR3 bases are TGTGCCAGCATTAAGGACAGGGGTAATTCACCCCTCCACTTT. Protein sequence: CASIKDRGNSPLHF.

This chain joins TRBV5-5 and TRBJ2-7; 9 positions agree with TRBD2. With V trimmed by 0 bases and J by 3 bases, 4 bases remained unmatched. The CDR3 has 15 amino acids. CDR1 SGHKS and CDR2 YYEKEE come from the germline V gene (reference sequence). For the CDR3, the DNA is TGTGCCAGCAGCTTGGATGGTAGCGGGAGCTACGAGCAGTACTTC. Amino acid sequence: CASSLDGSGSYEQYF.

This clone was detected a few times. The V call is TRBV7-2, the J call TRBJ2-7; TRBD2 agrees at 11 bases. Germline V CDR1 and CDR2: SGHTA, FQGNSA. There are 14 residues in the CDR3. The trim removed 4 bases at V and 5 bases at J, leaving 4 bases unmatched. The CDR3 sequence is CASSSGLAGNEQYF. CDR3 DNA: TGTGCCAGCAGCTCCGGACTAGCGGGTAACGAGCAGTACTTC.

The chain has TRBV19 and TRBJ2-1; D perhaps matches TRBD1 (5 bases). V lost 5 bases to trimming and J lost 3 bases, with 17 bases between them. The CDR3 consists of 16 residues. The germline V gene encodes CDR1 LNHDA and CDR2 SQIVND (reference sequence). DNA of the CDR3: TGTGCCAGTAGTCCCGCCATGACAGAGCTCTACAATGAGCAGTTCTTC. Protein: CASSPAMTELYNEQFF.

The V and J genes are TRBV3-1 (or the pseudogene TRBV3-2) and TRBJ2-7; the D gene is possibly TRBD1 (6 bases). The CDR3 covers 17 residues. Trimming cost V 0 bases and J 3 bases, with 18 bases left between them. CDR1 LGHDT and CDR2 YNNKEL come from the germline V gene (reference sequence). The DNA of the CDR3 is TGTGCCAGCAGCCAAGATAATCGGGGACAAGACTTCTACGAGCAGTACTTC. Amino acid sequence: CASSQDNRGQDFYEQYF.